This passage covers 27 T cell receptor beta chains from one sample sequenced in a study of cytomegalovirus exposure and HLA in healthy donors. The PCR was carried out with 60 Vbeta primers and 13 Jbeta primers. The data were produced by immunoSEQ multiplex PCR, yet TCRdb's version contains in-frame clones alone and is incomplete. The table lists about 190,000 clones, approximately 84% of them singletons. Sample: PBMCs. The origin of the receptors is a woman aged 45-65 years in good health and CMV-seropositive.

V gene TRBV30 combines with J gene TRBJ2-2, with 7 bases that match TRBD1. The germline V gene has CDR1 GTSNPN and CDR2 SVGIG (reference sequence). After removal of 3 bases from V and 4 bases from J, the junction contained 11 bases not matched to a gene. CDR3 size: 16 residues. CDR3 coding DNA: TGTGCCTGGAGGGCCTTACAGGGGCGAGGCACCGGGGAGCTGTTTTTT. The encoded protein is CAWRALQGRGTGELFF.

The V and J genes are TRBV2 and TRBJ1-1; D is undetermined. The CDR3 has 13 amino acids. The ends were cut back, 2 bases at V and 7 bases at J, with 11 bases in the middle. CDR1 and CDR2 from the germline V gene are SNHLY and FYNNEI. CDR3 sequence (DNA): TGTGCCAGCAGTGAAAGCGGGTTACATGAAGCTTTCTTT. This encodes CASSESGLHEAFF.

The CDR3 here is CASSQERQALYEQYF. Written as DNA, the CDR3 is TGTGCCAGCAGCCAAGAAAGACAGGCCCTCTACGAGCAGTACTTC. The chain carries TRBV4-2 and TRBJ2-7, with D possibly being TRBD1 (6 bases). Germline V gene lookup returns CDR1 LGHNA and CDR2 YNFKEQ. Trimming stripped 0 bases from V and 3 bases from J, with 12 bases between. This CDR3 is built from 15 residues.

The chain uses TRBV10-2 and TRBJ1-3; TRBD1 might be the D (6 bases). The CDR3 extends over 14 amino acids. Germline loops: CDR1 WSHSY, CDR2 SAAADI. V lost 6 bases, J lost 1 base, and 10 bases lay in between. The CDR3: CASSTGFSGNTIYF. In DNA form, the CDR3 reads TGCGCCAGCAGCACAGGGTTTTCTGGAAACACCATATATTTT.

The CDR3 loop reads CASSQDRGVNSPLHF. The CDR3 nucleotides read TGTGCCAGCAGTCAGGACAGGGGGGTGAATTCACCCCTCCACTTT. This sequence joins TRBV6-5 and TRBJ1-6; 10 bases match TRBD1. The trim removed 5 bases at V and 7 bases at J, leaving 5 bases unmatched. The CDR3 covers 15 residues. The germline CDR1 and CDR2 sequences are MNHEY and SVGAGI.

The chain combines TRBV11-1 with TRBJ2-5; 7 positions match TRBD2. The CDR3 is 15 residues long. Germline V gives CDR1 SGHAT, CDR2 FQDESV (reference sequence). After removal of 5 bases from V and 2 bases from J, the junction contained 8 bases not matched to a gene. CDR3 loop: CASSTFGGEQETQYF. The CDR3 DNA follows: TGTGCCAGCAGCACCTTTGGGGGGGAACAAGAGACCCAGTACTTC.

The rearrangement links TRBV19 to TRBJ2-2, with a weak D call TRBD1 (5 bases). Deletions cut 4 bases from V and 0 bases from J, with 9 bases between. The CDR3 contains 15 residues. CDR1 is LNHDA and CDR2 is SQIVND in the germline V gene (reference sequence). CDR3: CASSRQTPNTGELFF. CDR3 nucleotides: TGTGCCAGTAGTAGACAGACGCCGAACACCGGGGAGCTGTTTTTT.

This chain uses TRBV7-2 with TRBJ1-5, with a tentative D call TRBD1 (6 bases). The CDR3 sequence is 12 residues long. V shed 7 bases and J shed 7 bases, with 11 bases lying between them. Germline CDR1 SGHTA, CDR2 FQGNSA. The DNA for the CDR3 is TGTGCCAGCACCTCAGGGGAACAGCCCCAGCATTTT. Translated: CASTSGEQPQHF.

This chain uses TRBV7-2 with TRBJ2-3; 7 positions match TRBD2. Per the germline V gene, CDR1 is SGHTA and CDR2 is FQGNSA. The ends lost 5 bases at V and 0 bases at J; junction bases unmatched: 8. The CDR3 runs 16 residues. This chain's CDR3 is CASSRTRPLSTDTQYF. The CDR3 region has the DNA TGTGCCAGCAGCCGGACTAGACCACTCAGCACAGATACGCAGTATTTT.

The DNA of the CDR3 is TGTGCCAGCAGCGTAGTAGGCGGGGGGGCCGGGGAGACCCAGTACTTC. Protein sequence: CASSVVGGGAGETQYF. The chain employs TRBV9 and TRBJ2-5; 9 bases map to TRBD2. The CDR3 runs 16 residues. Trimming at V came to 0 bases and at J to 5 bases, leaving 8 bases not matched to a gene. Per the germline V gene, CDR1 is SGDLS and CDR2 is YYNGEE. Full variable domain (rest looked up from reference TRBV9 and TRBJ2-5): DSGVTQTPKHLITATGQRVTLRCSPRSGDLSVYWYQQSLDQGLQFLIQYYNGEERAKGNILERFSAQQFPDLHSELNLSSLELGDSALYFCASSVVGGGAGETQYFGPGTRLLVL.

With regard to this clone: Sequence at one end of the junction differs from germline and may be a read error. The J gene is TRBJ2-1, the V gene TRBV7-9; 7 nucleotides match TRBD1. CDR1 and CDR2 (germline): SEHNR, FQNEAQ (reference sequence). The CDR3 runs 13 residues. This CDR3 reads CSSSLQGGHEQFF. The CDR3 coding sequence is TGTTCCAGCAGCTTACAAGGGGGCCATGAGCAGTTCTTC.

V is TRBV5-1 and J is TRBJ1-6; D not resolved. Trimming left V 0 bases short and J 8 bases short, with 12 bases between. This CDR3 spans 15 amino acids. The germline V gene has CDR1 SGHRS and CDR2 YFSETQ. The CDR3 sequence is CASSLALSPDSPLHF. The CDR3 bases are TGCGCCAGCAGCTTGGCCCTGTCTCCGGATTCACCCCTCCACTTT. Full variable domain (outside the CDR3, taken from reference TRBV5-1 and TRBJ1-6): KAGVTQTPRYLIKTRGQQVTLSCSPISGHRSVSWYQQTPGQGLQFLFEYFSETQRNKGNFPGRFSGRQFSNSRSEMNVSTLELGDSALYLCASSLALSPDSPLHFGNGTRLTVT.

This clone has a single count. The J gene is TRBJ2-7, the V gene TRBV7-2, with 7 bases identical to TRBD1. The CDR3 loop spans 15 amino acids. CDR1 is SGHTA and CDR2 is FQGNSA in the germline V gene. The trim removed 5 bases at V and 2 bases at J, leaving 9 bases unmatched. The CDR3 loop reads CASSVPRGQAYEQYF. The DNA of the CDR3 is TGTGCCAGCAGCGTACCGAGGGGGCAGGCCTACGAGCAGTACTTC.

The V gene is TRBV28, the J gene TRBJ1-1, with D perhaps TRBD1 (5 bases). Germline assignment: CDR1 MDHEN and CDR2 SYDVKM. This CDR3 spans 11 amino acids. Trimming took off 6 bases at V and 9 bases at J, with 11 bases between the two ends. The CDR3 sequence: CASSLGTKAFF. The CDR3 nucleotides are TGTGCCAGCAGCCTAGGGACTAAAGCTTTCTTT.

This clone came up once. The gene calls are TRBV6-1 and TRBJ2-1, with 8 bases identical to TRBD2. The germline V gene encodes CDR1 MNHNS and CDR2 SASEGT. The CDR3 extends over 13 amino acids. V shed 6 bases and J 9 bases; nucleotides not matched to a gene: 7. The CDR3 coding sequence is TGTGCCAGCAGCCCGGGACTAGGGCGTGAGCAGTTCTTC. As protein: CASSPGLGREQFF.

Worth noting for this clone: The junction departs from germline at one end; a sequencing error may be responsible. The rearrangement uses TRBV6-1 and TRBJ1-5; D call uncertain. The CDR3 is 15 amino acids. The germline gives CDR1 MNHNS, CDR2 SASEGT. CDR3 DNA: TGTGCCATCAGTCCCAAGGGCGGGAGCAATCAGCCCCAGCATTTT. It codes for CAISPKGGSNQPQHF.

The chain employs TRBV4-2 and TRBJ1-2; D unclear. CDR3 length: 14 residues. V shed 8 bases and J shed 2 bases, with 15 bases lying between them. Germline CDR1 LGHNA, CDR2 YNFKEQ. In DNA form, the CDR3 reads TGTGCCAGCGCGGGCCCAACGAGAAACTATGGCTACACCTTC. Residues: CASAGPTRNYGYTF.

V is TRBV7-9 and J is TRBJ2-2, with D maybe TRBD1 (5 bases). The CDR3 totals 14 residues. Trimming cost V 5 bases and J 5 bases, with 12 bases left between them. Germline loops: CDR1 SEHNR, CDR2 FQNEAQ (reference sequence). The CDR3 DNA follows: TGTGCCAGCAGCGCTCAGGGTTGGACCGGGGAGCTGTTTTTT. Translated: CASSAQGWTGELFF.

CDR3 sequence: CASSSTIGLAGNNEQFF. DNA for the CDR3: TGTGCCAGCAGTAGTACAATCGGACTAGCGGGGAACAATGAGCAGTTCTTC. The chain joins TRBV27 to TRBJ2-1, with 12 bases lining up with TRBD2. V lost 5 bases, J lost 5 bases, and 10 bases stayed unmatched. Germline CDR1 and CDR2: MNHEY and SMNVEV (reference sequence). The CDR3 extends over 17 amino acids.

The V gene is TRBV11-2, the J gene TRBJ2-1, with 7 positions matching TRBD2. The CDR3 totals 11 residues. Looked up from germline, CDR1 is SGHAT and CDR2 is FQNNGV. The ends lost 0 bases at V and 14 bases at J; junction bases unmatched: 1. The CDR3 DNA reads TGTGCCAGCAGCTTAGATCGGGGGGAGTTCTTC. Translating it yields CASSLDRGEFF. The entire variable domain, with the rest obtained from reference TRBV11-2 and TRBJ2-1, is as follows: EAGVAQSPRYKIIEKRQSVAFWCNPISGHATLYWYQQILGQGPKLLIQFQNNGVVDDSQLPKDRFSAERLKGVDSTLKIQPAKLEDSAVYLCASSLDRGEFFGPGTRLTVL.

The sample holds a few counts of this clone. Written as DNA, the CDR3 is TGTGCCAGCAGACAAGGGGGCTCTTGGGGATACGAGCAGTACTTC. It yields the protein CASRQGGSWGYEQYF. J is TRBJ2-7 and V is TRBV28, with 7 nucleotides matching TRBD1. CDR3 length: 15 amino acids. Germline values: CDR1 MDHEN, CDR2 SYDVKM. V gave up 6 bases and J gave up 4 bases; unmatched junction bases: 12. Combining the CDR3 with reference TRBV28 and TRBJ2-7 gives the whole variable domain DVKVTQSSRYLVKRTGEKVFLECVQDMDHENMFWYRQDPGLGLRLIYFSYDVKMKEKGDIPEGYSVSREKKERFSLILESASTNQTSMYLCASRQGGSWGYEQYFGPGTRLTVT.

The chain uses TRBV5-6 and TRBJ1-3; TRBD1 agrees at 7 bases. V gave up 2 bases and J gave up 11 bases; unmatched junction bases: 10. This CDR3 has 14 residues. Per germline, CDR1 SGHDT and CDR2 YYEEEE. The CDR3 reads CASSFGTAEESIYF. The CDR3 nucleotides are TGTGCCAGCAGCTTCGGGACAGCAGAAGAATCCATATATTTT.

V and J are TRBV5-4 and TRBJ1-2; no reliable D call. The germline V and J ends were trimmed by 4 bases and 2 bases, with 15 bases remaining between them. The CDR3 consists of 15 residues. Germline V gene sequence: CDR1 SGHNT, CDR2 YYREEE (reference sequence). Here the CDR3 reads CASSLPIQPNYGYTF. CDR3 bases: TGTGCCAGCAGCCTTCCGATACAGCCCAACTATGGCTACACCTTC.

J is TRBJ2-2 and V is TRBV18; unclear D gene. V gave up 2 bases and J gave up 7 bases, with 5 bases separating them. Germline CDR1 reads KGHSH; CDR2 reads LQKENI. This CDR3 contains 12 residues. CDR3 in amino acids: CASSPTHGELFF. CDR3 sequence (DNA): TGTGCCAGCTCACCAACTCACGGGGAGCTGTTTTTT. Complete variable domain (other parts from reference TRBV18 and TRBJ2-2): NAGVMQNPRHLVRRRGQEARLRCSPMKGHSHVYWYRQLPEEGLKFMVYLQKENIIDESGMPKERFSAEFPKEGPSILRIQQVVRGDSAAYFCASSPTHGELFFGEGSRLTVL.

The gene calls are TRBV5-6 and TRBJ2-5; D not certain. Germline values: CDR1 SGHDT, CDR2 YYEEEE. The germline V and J ends were trimmed by 4 bases and 5 bases, with 12 bases remaining between them. The CDR3 contains 13 residues. CDR3 nucleotide sequence: TGTGCCAGCAGCCCAGGAACCTTGGAGACCCAGTACTTC. Its protein product is CASSPGTLETQYF. The full variable domain, rest sourced from reference TRBV5-6 and TRBJ2-5, is DAGVTQSPTHLIKTRGQQVTLRCSPKSGHDTVSWYQQALGQGPQFIFQYYEEEERQRGNFPDRFSGHQFPNYSSELNVNALLLGDSALYLCASSPGTLETQYFGPGTRLLVL.

The chain links TRBV9 to TRBJ1-1; D is unresolved. The ends were cut back, 2 bases at V and 10 bases at J, with 18 bases in the middle. There are 14 residues in the CDR3. The germline CDR1 and CDR2 sequences are SGDLS and YYNGEE. CDR3 loop: CASSVYDASWAAFF. The CDR3 DNA reads as TGTGCCAGCAGCGTTTACGACGCTTCCTGGGCAGCTTTCTTT.

A note on this clone: Additional DNA sequences in this sample encode the identical CDR3. This chain connects TRBV2 to TRBJ1-2; D not resolved. V shed 0 bases and J shed 6 bases, with 8 bases lying between them. From germline, CDR1 is SNHLY and CDR2 FYNNEI. This CDR3 spans 13 amino acids. CDR3 protein: CASSEARQDGYTF. CDR3 bases: TGTGCCAGCAGTGAAGCAAGGCAGGATGGCTACACCTTC.